Reported below is one T cell receptor (beta chain). Its matching antigen is unknown. The source of the sample is a study of beta chain features in type 1 diabetes. Every bit of the isolated RNA underwent reverse transcription, so sequencing read expressed TCRB transcripts. The assay was immunoSEQ multiplex PCR, and TCRdb's table has in-frame clones only and misses some. Among roughly 50,000 clones, approximately 40% were seen once, and the ten largest hold over 0.1%. Study conclusions and caveats: Shortening of TCRB CDR3s, moderate but significant, appeared in all four CD4+ subsets of Type 1 diabetes patients.

Sorted CD4+ subsets: naive, central memory, regulatory, stem cell-like memory (CD45RO/CCR7/CD25/CD127/CD95/CD27 panel). The receptor comes from a young man with type 1 diabetes. Sequencing was carried out using stem cell memory CD4+ T cells from blood.

CDR3 loop: CAISERETQYF. The CDR3 DNA sequence: TGTGCCATCAGTGAACGGGAGACCCAGTACTTC. The chain combines TRBV10-3 with TRBJ2-5; no firm D call. V was shortened by 3 bases and J by 5 bases, with 4 bases between the two germline ends. Per the germline V gene, CDR1 is ENHRY and CDR2 is SYGVKD. The CDR3 is 11 amino acids.